These 26 T cell receptor beta chains originate from one sample sequenced in a study of blood T cell repertoires in COVID-19. Clones were sequenced by immunoSEQ multiplex PCR, and TCRdb holds only the in-frame ones, with some missing. Of fewer than 110,000 clones in the sample, approximately 88% were seen once. The sequenced material came from peripheral blood. These receptors were taken from a man aged 50 to 59 with active or convalescent COVID-19.

A single count supports this clone. The CDR3 sequence: CASSPGTGRGEQYF. The CDR3 DNA reads as TGTGCCAGCAGTCCAGGGACAGGGCGGGGGGAGCAGTACTTC. The chain is built from TRBV28 and TRBJ2-7; 9 bases fit TRBD1. Germline values: CDR1 MDHEN, CDR2 SYDVKM. The J segment lost 7 bases and the V segment lost 5 bases, leaving 9 bases of the junction unmatched. CDR3 length: 14 amino acids.

V is TRBV5-4 and J is TRBJ2-1, with 9 bases aligning to TRBD1. This CDR3 comprises 15 residues. CDR1 and CDR2 from the germline V gene are SGHNT and YYREEE (reference sequence). Trimming at V came to 2 bases and at J to 9 bases, leaving 9 bases not matched to a gene. The CDR3 DNA reads as TGTGCCAGCAGCTTTGACACAGGGGGCAGGGGTGAGCAGTTCTTC. Residues: CASSFDTGGRGEQFF.

The chain is built from TRBV28 and TRBJ2-7; D ambiguous. This CDR3 is 14 amino acids long. Germline CDR1 and CDR2: MDHEN and SYDVKM. V lost 2 bases and J lost 2, with 10 bases in between. This CDR3 reads CASSLRTDAYEQYF. The CDR3 DNA sequence: TGTGCCAGCAGTTTAAGAACAGACGCCTACGAGCAGTACTTC.

Only a few counts were recorded for this clone. The chain uses TRBV25-1 and TRBJ2-5; no firm D call. The CDR3 sequence is 14 residues long. The germline V gene encodes CDR1 MGHDK and CDR2 SYGVNS. Trimming stripped 3 bases from V and 2 bases from J, with 10 bases between. This CDR3 reads CASSDGASQETQYF. Here the CDR3 DNA reads TGTGCCAGCAGTGATGGAGCATCTCAAGAGACCCAGTACTTC.

The rearrangement joins TRBV6-1 to TRBJ2-7, with no clear D. Germline CDR1 MNHNS, CDR2 SASEGT. CDR3 size: 15 residues. Trimming removed 0 bases from V and 3 bases from J, with 12 bases in between. CDR3 amino acids: CASSEAYNIIYEQYF. CDR3 DNA sequence: TGTGCCAGCAGTGAAGCGTACAACATAATCTACGAGCAGTACTTC.

The J gene is TRBJ1-5, the V gene TRBV15; D may be TRBD1 (5 bases). The CDR3 has 16 residues. Trimming removed 7 bases at V and 2 bases at J, with 18 bases between. Per the germline V gene, CDR1 is LNHNV and CDR2 is YYDKDF (reference sequence). Here the CDR3 reads CATTGGGELGNQPQHF. In nucleotides, the CDR3 is TGTGCCACCACCGGGGGAGGGGAACTTGGCAATCAGCCCCAGCATTTT.

This clone turned up a few times. The rearrangement uses TRBV10-3 and TRBJ2-7; 7 bases are a match to TRBD1. The V segment lost 6 bases and the J segment 2 bases; nucleotides outside the gene matches: 7. This CDR3 is 14 amino acids long. Per the germline V gene, CDR1 is ENHRY and CDR2 is SYGVKD. The CDR3 spells CAISVGDRAYEQYF. DNA for the CDR3: TGTGCCATCAGCGTGGGAGACAGGGCCTACGAGCAGTACTTC.

V gene TRBV6-1 combines with J gene TRBJ1-6; 9 nucleotides agree with TRBD1. Germline CDR1 is MNHNS and CDR2 is SASEGT. The CDR3 covers 16 residues. The trim removed 3 bases at V and 7 bases at J, leaving 7 bases unmatched. CDR3 bases: TGTGCCAGCAGTGACCCTTGGACAGGGGAAAATTCACCCCTCCACTTT. It encodes CASSDPWTGENSPLHF.

The chain's CDR3 is CSVDKGHDRGYTF. DNA of the CDR3: TGCAGCGTTGACAAAGGACACGATAGAGGCTACACCTTC. The chain uses TRBV29-1 and TRBJ1-2; a possible D gene is TRBD1 (5 bases). Germline CDR1 and CDR2: SQVTM and ANQGSEA. Trimming pared 3 bases from V and 8 bases from J, leaving 16 bases between. The CDR3 covers 13 residues.

As DNA, the CDR3 is TGTGCCAGATATATTAGCAGGGTAGGGTCAAACCCTAACTATGGCTACACCTTC. It is translated as CARYISRVGSNPNYGYTF. J is TRBJ1-2 and V is TRBV21-1; the table's D call, TRBD1, has no DNA check behind it. TRBV21-1 is listed as a pseudogene. The CDR3 loop spans 18 amino acids.

This clone was detected only once. The chain recombines TRBV28 with TRBJ1-1; 8 nucleotides align to TRBD1. Germline V gene data show CDR1 as MDHEN and CDR2 as SYDVKM. The CDR3 has 14 residues. The V gene end was trimmed by 2 bases and the J gene end by 10 bases; junction bases not matched to a gene: 9. CDR3 sequence (DNA): TGTGCCAGCAGTTTAATCCCCCAGGGGGCTACAGCTTTCTTT. This gives the protein CASSLIPQGATAFF.

The chain carries TRBV11-3 and TRBJ2-5; 13 positions match TRBD2. The CDR3 is 16 residues long. Germline-derived CDR1 and CDR2 are SGHNT and YENEEA. V was clipped by 5 bases and J by 5 bases; unmatched bases: 8. CDR3 amino acids: CASSQRTSGSGETQYF. CDR3 DNA sequence: TGTGCCAGCAGCCAACGGACTAGCGGGAGCGGCGAGACCCAGTACTTC. Looking up the rest from reference TRBV11-3 and TRBJ2-5 gives the full variable domain: EAGVVQSPRYKIIEKKQPVAFWCNPISGHNTLYWYLQNLGQGPELLIRYENEEAVDDSQLPKDRFSAERLKGVDSTLKIQPAELGDSAVYLCASSQRTSGSGETQYFGPGTRLLVL.

The chain uses TRBV6-6 and TRBJ2-7; no reliable D call. Trimming pared 4 bases from V and 9 bases from J, leaving 16 bases between. Germline CDR1 is MNHNY and CDR2 is SVGAGI (reference sequence). This CDR3 contains 13 residues. The CDR3 DNA follows: TGTGCCAGCAGTTCCACGACTCCCCTCGGGCAGTACTTC. As protein: CASSSTTPLGQYF.

Only one count was recorded for this clone. The rearrangement links TRBV6-6 to TRBJ2-7; D perhaps matches TRBD1 (5 bases). From germline, CDR1 is MNHNY and CDR2 SVGAGI (reference sequence). The CDR3 runs 14 residues. Trimming took 6 bases from V and 2 from J, leaving 14 bases between them. CDR3 amino acids: CASRGRGSPYEQYF. The DNA of the CDR3 is TGTGCCAGCAGGGGAAGGGGCTCACCCTACGAGCAGTACTTC.

J is TRBJ1-6 and V is TRBV5-1; TRBD1 matches at 8 bases. V was clipped by 2 bases and J by 8 bases; unmatched bases: 3. The CDR3 totals 14 residues. From germline, CDR1 is SGHRS and CDR2 YFSETQ. DNA for the CDR3: TGCGCCAGCAGCTTCGGACAGGGTGATTCACCCCTCCACTTT. Translation: CASSFGQGDSPLHF.

The chain carries TRBV28 and TRBJ1-1; tentative D call: TRBD1 (5 bases). Trimming stripped 6 bases from V and 1 base from J, with 12 bases between. The CDR3 is made up of 14 amino acids. The germline V gene has CDR1 MDHEN and CDR2 SYDVKM. CDR3 amino acids: CASRKQGANTEAFF. The CDR3 coding sequence is TGTGCCAGCAGAAAACAAGGGGCGAACACTGAAGCTTTCTTT.

The chain couples TRBV27 to TRBJ2-7; the match to TRBD1 covers 8 bases. With V trimmed by 2 bases and J by 2 bases, 8 bases remained unmatched. The CDR3 loop spans 16 amino acids. CDR1 is MNHEY and CDR2 is SMNVEV in the germline V gene (reference sequence). The CDR3 here is CASSLGQQGGTYEQYF. The CDR3 DNA follows: TGTGCCAGCAGTTTAGGCCAACAGGGGGGAACCTACGAGCAGTACTTC.

V and J are TRBV4-3 and TRBJ2-7; 9 bases are shared with TRBD1. Trimming took 2 bases from V and 5 from J; bases not matched to a gene: 10. This CDR3 contains 16 residues. The germline V gene encodes CDR1 LGHNA and CDR2 YSLEER. The CDR3 loop reads CASSQRPGTGSDEQYF. The CDR3 bases are TGCGCCAGCAGCCAACGTCCCGGGACAGGGTCGGACGAGCAGTACTTC.

The chain has TRBV6-5 and TRBJ1-4, with TRBD1 matching 7 bases. Per germline, CDR1 MNHEY and CDR2 SVGAGI. Trimming at V came to 0 bases and at J to 4 bases, leaving 2 bases not matched to a gene. This CDR3 comprises 15 residues. In nucleotides, the CDR3 is TGTGCCAGCAGTTACTCGGGACAGCTTAATGAAAAACTGTTTTTT. Protein product: CASSYSGQLNEKLFF.

This chain joins TRBV30 and TRBJ2-3; possibly TRBD2 for D (9 bases). Per germline, CDR1 GTSNPN and CDR2 SVGIG (reference sequence). With 3 bases removed from V and 1 base from J, the gap between germline ends came to 23 bases. The CDR3 consists of 18 residues. The CDR3, as DNA: TGTGCCTGGAGCCAGGGGGCTAGCGGGATCGGGGGCACAGATACGCAGTATTTT. It translates to CAWSQGASGIGGTDTQYF.

With respect to this clone: Other DNA sequences of this sample code for an identical CDR3. The V call is TRBV7-2, the J call TRBJ1-1, with TRBD1 matching over 7 bases. V lost 5 bases and J lost 2; bases outside the gene matches: 2. Germline lookup yields CDR1 SGHTA and CDR2 FQGNSA. The CDR3 is made up of 13 amino acids. CDR3 in DNA: TGTGCCAGCAGCCGACAGGGTAACACTGAAGCTTTCTTT. Protein sequence: CASSRQGNTEAFF.

The chain recombines TRBV7-8 with TRBJ1-5; D is possibly TRBD1 (5 bases). Germline lookup yields CDR1 SGHVS and CDR2 FQNEAQ. CDR3 size: 14 residues. Trimming shortened V by 5 bases and J by 6 bases, and 14 bases separated the two germline ends. The CDR3 nucleotides read TGTGCCAGCAGCCCCGGACACGGAAGTCAGCCCCAGCATTTT. Its protein product is CASSPGHGSQPQHF.

V gene TRBV15 combines with J gene TRBJ1-2; 7 nucleotides line up with TRBD1. The CDR3 has 13 amino acids. The germline V gene encodes CDR1 LNHNV and CDR2 YYDKDF (reference sequence). V lost 2 bases to trimming and J lost 8 bases; unmatched junction nucleotides: 5. The CDR3 loop is CATSRTGAVGYTF. The CDR3 region has the DNA TGTGCCACCAGCAGAACAGGGGCGGTAGGCTACACCTTC. Looking up the rest from reference TRBV15 and TRBJ1-2 gives the full variable domain: DAMVIQNPRYQVTQFGKPVTLSCSQTLNHNVMYWYQQKSSQAPKLLFHYYDKDFNNEADTPDNFQSRRPNTSFCFLDIRSPGLGDTAMYLCATSRTGAVGYTFGSGTRLTVV.

The CDR3 DNA follows: TGTGCCAGCAGCCATAGGGGGGGGTACAATGAGCAGTTCTTC. Its protein is CASSHRGGYNEQFF. The chain combines TRBV4-2 with TRBJ2-1; D perhaps matches TRBD2 (7 bases). CDR3 length: 14 residues. Germline V gives CDR1 LGHNA, CDR2 YNFKEQ. The ends were cut back, 3 bases at V and 4 bases at J, with 10 bases in the middle.

The chain carries TRBV29-1 and TRBJ2-1; TRBD1 matches 8 bases. Germline trimming cut 2 bases from V and 6 bases from J; bases unmatched to any gene: 30. Per germline, CDR1 SQVTM and CDR2 ANQGSEA. The CDR3 sequence is 22 residues long. Here the CDR3 reads CSVELRLRIPSPNNRGSNEQFF. CDR3 in DNA: TGCAGCGTTGAACTCCGTCTCCGAATCCCGTCCCCAAATAACAGGGGGTCCAATGAGCAGTTCTTC.

CDR3 loop: CASSLRGEVTEAFF. DNA of the CDR3: TGCGCCAGCAGCCTCAGGGGGGAGGTCACTGAAGCTTTCTTT. The rearrangement uses TRBV5-1 and TRBJ1-1, with 7 nucleotides matching TRBD1. The CDR3 totals 14 residues. Germline V gene lookup returns CDR1 SGHRS and CDR2 YFSETQ. The ends lost 4 bases at V and 4 bases at J; junction bases unmatched: 7.